This is a list of T cell receptor beta chains from one sample in a study of blood T cell repertoires in COVID-19. Data came from immunoSEQ multiplex PCR; TCRdb stores just in-frame clones and leaves some out. The sample holds 50,000 or so clones, about 84% seen once. The sample was peripheral blood. Receptors originate from a man aged 40-55 years with active COVID-19. CDR3s include the opening cysteine and the closing phenylalanine or tryptophan. The D gene is left open where the match is weak. Size tells how often a clone was seen (once, few, many) or the class of an expanded clone, and some rows leave it out.

CDR3 | DNA | size | D | J | V
CASSRTGVGETQYF | TGTGCCAGCAGTCGGACAGGGGTAGGAGAGACCCAGTACTTC | NA | TRBD1 | TRBJ2-5 | TRBV6-5
CASSFQGGRALYEQYF | TGTGCCAGCAGTTTCCAAGGTGGGAGGGCCCTGTACGAGCAGTACTTC | NA | TRBD2 | TRBJ2-7 | TRBV6-5
CASSSPGQGFSGKSQYF | TGTGCCAGCAGCTCTCCGGGACAGGGGTTCTCAGGAAAGTCCCAGTACTTC | NA | TRBD1 | TRBJ2-5 | TRBV28
CAISEQGIRETQYF | TGTGCCATCAGTGAGCAGGGGATACGAGAGACCCAGTACTTC | NA | NA | TRBJ2-5 | TRBV10-3
CASSQDGLAGGPETKNIQYF | TGTGCCAGCAGCCAAGACGGACTAGCGGGAGGGCCCGAAACCAAAAACATTCAGTACTTC | NA | TRBD2 | TRBJ2-4 | TRBV3-1/TRBV3-2
CASSLNRDTQYF | TGTGCCAGCAGCTTAAACAGAGATACGCAGTATTTT | NA | NA | TRBJ2-3 | TRBV7-3
CASSLAGQGAVSYTF | TGTGCCAGCAGCCTCGCGGGACAGGGGGCTGTCAGCTACACCTTC | once | TRBD1 | TRBJ1-2 | TRBV5-4
CAWTGAGANVLTF | TGTGCCTGGACCGGGGCTGGGGCCAACGTCCTGACTTTC | NA | NA | TRBJ2-6 | TRBV30
CASSQGQGASAGYGYTF | TGTGCCAGCAGTCAGGGACAGGGGGCGTCGGCTGGTTATGGCTACACCTTC | NA | TRBD1 | TRBJ1-2 | TRBV6-6
CASTLDRGGNTIYF | TGTGCCAGTACCTTGGACAGGGGCGGAAACACCATATATTTT | once | TRBD1 | TRBJ1-3 | TRBV19
CATSRGGADLPYEQYF | TGTGCCACCAGCAGAGGTGGGGCGGACCTCCCCTACGAGCAGTACTTC | NA | NA | TRBJ2-7 | TRBV15
CASSIDDRNYGYTF | TGTGCCAGTAGTATAGACGACAGGAACTATGGCTACACCTTC | NA | NA | TRBJ1-2 | TRBV19
CASSLSTDTQYF | TGTGCCAGCAGCCTGAGCACAGATACGCAGTATTTT | NA | NA | TRBJ2-3 | TRBV7-9
CASSPPVAGSSYNEQFF | TGTGCCAGTAGTCCCCCGGTAGCGGGGAGCTCCTACAATGAGCAGTTCTTC | NA | TRBD2 | TRBJ2-1 | TRBV19
CASGPQGYNEQFF | TGTGCCAGCGGGCCCCAGGGGTACAATGAGCAGTTCTTC | NA | NA | TRBJ2-1 | TRBV2
CASNREGQGTYEQYF | TGTGCCAGCAATCGGGAGGGACAGGGGACCTACGAGCAGTACTTC | NA | TRBD1 | TRBJ2-7 | TRBV6-5
CASSPPGLLITDTQYF | TGTGCCAGCAGTCCGCCCGGACTGCTGATCACAGATACGCAGTATTTT | NA | NA | TRBJ2-3 | TRBV27
CASSFGSGVTSEQYF | TGTGCCAGCAGCTTCGGGTCGGGAGTGACCTCCGAGCAGTACTTC | NA | NA | TRBJ2-7 | TRBV5-4
CSVKETGGGDEQYF | TGCAGCGTTAAGGAAACGGGCGGAGGGGACGAGCAGTACTTC | NA | NA | TRBJ2-7 | TRBV29-1
CASSLEAGGVSTDTQYF | TGTGCCAGCAGTTTAGAAGCGGGAGGAGTTTCAACAGATACGCAGTATTTT | NA | TRBD2 | TRBJ2-3 | TRBV28
CASSRTSGMDTQYF | TGTGCCAGCAGTAGGACTAGCGGGATGGATACGCAGTATTTT | NA | TRBD2 | TRBJ2-3 | TRBV2
CASSGGLAGLQSYNEQFF | TGTGCCAGCAGTGGGGGACTAGCGGGACTGCAATCCTACAATGAGCAGTTCTTC | NA | TRBD2 | TRBJ2-1 | TRBV6-1
CALSEAYNEQFF | TGTGCCCTATCCGAGGCTTACAATGAGCAGTTCTTC | NA | NA | TRBJ2-1 | TRBV30
CASSRIITGTSEKLFF | TGTGCCAGCAGCAGAATAATCACAGGGACGAGTGAAAAACTGTTTTTT | once | NA | TRBJ1-4 | TRBV11-2
CASLRTGNYNEQFF | TGTGCCAGCCTTAGGACAGGGAACTACAATGAGCAGTTCTTC | NA | TRBD1 | TRBJ2-1 | TRBV6-5
CATSGGQGGTYEQYF | TGTGCCACCAGCGGGGGACAGGGGGGTACCTACGAGCAGTACTTC | few | TRBD1 | TRBJ2-7 | TRBV15
CASSEDRNSPLHF | TGTGCCAGCAGTGAAGACAGGAATTCACCCCTCCACTTT | NA | NA | TRBJ1-6 | TRBV6-4
CAWSRGFRETQYF | TGTGCCTGGAGTCGGGGGTTTCGGGAGACCCAGTACTTC | NA | NA | TRBJ2-5 | TRBV30
CASSEGAGIDNEQFF | TGCGCCAGCAGTGAGGGAGCGGGGATAGACAATGAGCAGTTCTTC | NA | TRBD2 | TRBJ2-1 | TRBV10-1
CASSSGGYEQYF | TGCGCCAGCAGCTCGGGGGGCTACGAGCAGTACTTC | NA | TRBD2 | TRBJ2-7 | TRBV5-1
CASSSQGAGLNTEAFF | TGTGCCAGCAGCTCTCAGGGGGCGGGCCTCAACACTGAAGCTTTCTTT | NA | TRBD1 | TRBJ1-1 | TRBV7-8
CASSEDRTDSNQPQHF | TGCGCCAGCAGTGAAGACAGAACAGATAGCAATCAGCCCCAGCATTTT | NA | NA | TRBJ1-5 | TRBV10-1
CASSLTGTGGWGYTF | TGTGCCAGCAGTCTTACCGGGACAGGGGGCTGGGGCTACACCTTC | once | TRBD1 | TRBJ1-2 | TRBV27
CASSLIWQGSSYGYTF | TGTGCCAGCAGCTTAATATGGCAGGGGTCGAGCTATGGCTACACCTTC | NA | NA | TRBJ1-2 | TRBV7-3
CATSGTSFYNEQFF | TGTGCCACCAGCGGGACTTCCTTTTACAATGAGCAGTTCTTC | once | NA | TRBJ2-1 | TRBV15
CASSHRGNSDTQYF | TGTGCCAGCAGCCACAGGGGTAATTCAGATACGCAGTATTTT | NA | NA | TRBJ2-3 | TRBV3-1/TRBV3-2
CASSLRYEQYF | TGTGCCAGCAGTTTACGGTACGAGCAGTACTTC | NA | NA | TRBJ2-7 | TRBV28
CSVERAGNHYGYTF | TGCAGCGTTGAAAGGGCGGGGAACCACTATGGCTACACCTTC | NA | NA | TRBJ1-2 | TRBV29-1
CASSSDMGMGGYTF | TGTGCCAGCAGTTCCGATATGGGTATGGGCGGCTACACCTTC | NA | NA | TRBJ1-2 | TRBV27
CASSPPPHGTGFYGYTF | TGTGCCAGTAGTCCTCCCCCCCACGGGACAGGCTTCTATGGCTACACCTTC | NA | TRBD1 | TRBJ1-2 | TRBV19
CASSLMRGGNEQFF | TGTGCCAGCAGTTTAATGCGAGGGGGTAATGAGCAGTTCTTC | NA | NA | TRBJ2-1 | TRBV27
CASSKSSGAINEQFF | TGCGCCAGCAGTAAAAGTAGCGGGGCCATCAATGAGCAGTTCTTC | few | TRBD2 | TRBJ2-1 | TRBV10-2
CASSRLTGQNTEAFF | TGTGCCAGCAGCCGACTGACAGGGCAGAACACTGAAGCTTTCTTT | NA | TRBD1 | TRBJ1-1 | TRBV28
CASKGSGRNNEQFF | TGTGCCAGTAAAGGTAGCGGGAGGAACAATGAGCAGTTCTTC | NA | TRBD2 | TRBJ2-1 | TRBV19
CASNKGGGNQPQHF | TGTGCCAGCAACAAGGGAGGGGGCAATCAGCCCCAGCATTTT | NA | NA | TRBJ1-5 | TRBV6-6
CATSRDSGGVSNEKLFF | TGTGCCACCAGCAGAGATTCCGGGGGGGTCTCTAATGAAAAACTGTTTTTT | NA | NA | TRBJ1-4 | TRBV15
CASSFGTGGPSPLHF | TGTGCCAGCAGCTTCGGGACAGGGGGACCCTCACCCCTCCACTTT | NA | TRBD1 | TRBJ1-6 | TRBV5-8
CASSPNRFSGNTIYF | TGTGCCAGCAGCCCCAACAGGTTCTCTGGAAACACCATATATTTT | many | NA | TRBJ1-3 | TRBV6-2/TRBV6-3
CASTSRGGPSSYEQYF | TGTGCCAGCACATCCCGAGGCGGGCCGAGCTCCTACGAGCAGTACTTC | once | NA | TRBJ2-7 | TRBV7-2